This T cell receptor (beta chain) came from a study of cytomegalovirus exposure and HLA in healthy donors. The study's findings and limits: Among the sequence variants, a highly shared cluster was likely an artifact of sequencing. Sequencing depth roughly uniform across donors was assumed in presence/absence analyses.

Trimming cost V 0 bases and J 5 bases, with 8 bases left between them. The germline CDR1 and CDR2 sequences are SGHNT and YENEEA. CDR3 length: 14 residues. PCR employed 60 Vbeta and 13 Jbeta primers. The authors' processing: In a later analysis, of tens of millions of unique beta chains, roughly 9.9 million appeared in at least two donors. Sequencing was performed with immunoSEQ multiplex PCR; in TCRdb, only in-frame clones are kept and a portion is missing. The DNA was the basis for D and trimming; V, J and clone size are from that table. This table has roughly 190,000 clones, roughly four fifths appearing once. On this clone: The antigen is not known.

The genes are TRBV11-3 and TRBJ2-1, with D unresolved. The receptor comes from a woman between 25 and 40 years old in good health and CMV-seropositive. The sample consisted of PBMCs. The CDR3 nucleotides read TGTGCCAGCAGCTTAGACTTGAGAGACAATGAGCAGTTCTTC. Translation: CASSLDLRDNEQFF.